These 6 T cell receptor beta chains share one sample of origin, sequenced in a study of radiotherapy plus CTLA-4 blockade in lung cancer. Profiled with immunoSEQ multiplex PCR; TCRdb holds only in-frame clones, not every one. The table records 30,000 to 40,000 clones, approximately 85% of them present only once. Here the sequenced sample was peripheral blood, taken from a patient treated with radiotherapy plus ipilimumab. The origin of the receptors is a human donor with non-small cell lung cancer who had stable disease on radiotherapy plus ipilimumab.

The chain joins TRBV29-1 to TRBJ2-3; TRBD2 matches at 9 bases. There are 15 residues in the CDR3. V was pared by 5 bases and J by 1 base, with 7 bases of the junction left unmatched. Germline loops: CDR1 SQVTM, CDR2 ANQGSEA. CDR3 sequence (DNA): TGCAGCGTTCGTCCCCTAGCGGGACGCACAGATACGCAGTATTTT. Encoded protein: CSVRPLAGRTDTQYF.

This chain uses TRBV9 with TRBJ2-3; TRBD1 might be the D (6 bases). The CDR3 is made up of 14 amino acids. Trimming pared 7 bases from V and 0 bases from J, leaving 12 bases between. Germline CDR1 reads SGDLS; CDR2 reads YYNGEE. The CDR3 region is CASGRDTSTDTQYF. The CDR3, as DNA: TGTGCCAGCGGCCGGGACACTAGCACAGATACGCAGTATTTT.

The chain recombines TRBV11-2 with TRBJ2-5; 9 nucleotides line up with TRBD1. CDR1 and CDR2 from the germline V gene are SGHAT and FQNNGV. The CDR3 is 15 residues long. The J segment lost 4 bases and the V segment lost 3 bases, leaving 6 bases of the junction unmatched. The CDR3 DNA follows: TGTGCCAGCAGCTTCAGGACAGGGGCGACAGAGACCCAGTACTTC. This codes for CASSFRTGATETQYF.

As regards this clone: The junction does not match germline at one end; this may be a read error. The rearrangement links TRBV5-1 to TRBJ2-2, with D possibly being TRBD2 (6 bases). Germline lookup yields CDR1 SGHRS and CDR2 YFSETQ. The CDR3 sequence is 16 residues long. The DNA for the CDR3 is TGCGCCAGCAGCGTACTAGCCTCATTGAACACTGGGGAGCTGTTTTTT. Translated, it gives CASSVLASLNTGELFF.

This clone appeared once. The chain uses TRBV12-2 and TRBJ2-6; TRBD2, the table's D call, was not compared with the DNA. TRBV12-2 is a listed pseudogene. CDR3 length equals 19 residues. CDR3 residues: CASRMAPTPHKSRANVLTF. The CDR3 DNA reads as TGTGCAAGTCGCATGGCACCGACTCCACACAAAAGTCGGGCCAACGTCCTGACTTTC.

The chain uses TRBV9 and TRBJ2-2, with TRBD1 matching over 12 bases. CDR1 is SGDLS, CDR2 YYNGEE, per germline. The CDR3 sequence is 15 residues long. V dropped 3 bases and J dropped 7; count of bases not matched to a gene: 4. CDR3 DNA sequence: TGTGCCAGCAGCGCGGGACAGGGGGCTGACGGGGAGCTGTTTTTT. It yields the protein CASSAGQGADGELFF.